The TCR beta chain under discussion was sequenced for a study of early T cells in non-severe SARS-CoV-2 infection. Study-wide results and caveats: VDJdb-based matching was biased toward anti-spike CD8 responses and missed private and CD4 specificities.

Concerning this clonotype: The antigen is undetermined.

Attachment of unique molecular identifiers to individual cDNA molecules was performed. TCRdb ran MiXCR on the 5' RACE reads and lists one entry per CDR3 protein. The sample contains more than 25,000 distinct CDR3 sequences, less than 7.5% of which appear only once. Per the germline V gene, CDR1 is KGHSH and CDR2 is LQKENI. CDR3 size: 13 residues. Trimming took off 3 bases at V and 0 bases at J, with 4 bases between the two ends. This chain joins TRBV18 and TRBJ2-3; D unresolved. Sequencing was performed on whole blood. The receptor comes from an adult who was a healthcare worker with PCR-confirmed SARS-CoV-2 infection or an uninfected control (not recorded which). In DNA, the CDR3 is TGTGCCAGCTCACCCATTAGCACAGATACGCAGTATTTT. It codes for CASSPISTDTQYF.